One and the same sample provided the 22 T cell receptor beta chains below, sequenced in a study of beta chain features in type 1 diabetes. Overall study findings and caveats: In every one of the four CD4+ subsets, TCRB CDR3s were moderately but significantly shorter in Type 1 diabetes patients.

Expressed TCRB transcripts were sequenced, since all the RNA that had been isolated was reverse transcribed. Here immunoSEQ multiplex PCR was the method, and the copy in TCRdb shows in-frame clones only, minus some. The sample consists of roughly 350,000 clones, 8.5% to 10% of them appearing once. What these receptors recognize is not known. The sample taken for sequencing was central memory CD4+ T cells from blood. The source is a man between 25 and 39 years old with type 1 diabetes.

This clone was observed at least ten times. The J gene is TRBJ2-5, the V gene TRBV13; D gene unclear. Trimming took 0 bases from V and 2 from J, leaving 7 bases between them. The CDR3 length is 14 residues. CDR1 is PRHDT, CDR2 FYEKMQ, per germline (reference sequence). For the CDR3, the DNA is TGTGCCAGCAGCTTAGGGCGGCTGCAAGAGACCCAGTACTTC. It codes for CASSLGRLQETQYF.

This clone has more than one count but fewer than ten. J is TRBJ2-5 and V is TRBV5-4; the D gene is possibly TRBD2 (7 bases). The CDR3 length is 12 residues. Deletions cut 7 bases from V and 7 bases from J, with 14 bases between. Germline CDR1 reads SGHNT; CDR2 reads YYREEE (reference sequence). CDR3 sequence (DNA): TGTGCCAGCGACCCAGGGGAGGGGACCCAGTACTTC. The encoded protein is CASDPGEGTQYF.

This clone was counted ten times or more. The genes are TRBV5-4 and TRBJ2-2; D possibly corresponds to TRBD1 (6 bases). Germline lookup yields CDR1 SGHNT and CDR2 YYREEE (reference sequence). CDR3 length equals 15 residues. Trimming pared 1 base from V and 3 bases from J, leaving 10 bases between. The CDR3 here is CASSLNQGYTGELFF. The CDR3 coding sequence is TGTGCCAGCAGCTTGAATCAGGGGTACACCGGGGAGCTGTTTTTT.

This clone was detected many times. The J gene is TRBJ1-5, the V gene TRBV10-3, with a tentative D call TRBD1 (5 bases). The CDR3 is made up of 14 amino acids. The germline V and J ends were trimmed by 3 bases and 7 bases, with 13 bases remaining between them. Germline V gene data show CDR1 as ENHRY and CDR2 as SYGVKD. CDR3 DNA: TGTGCCATCAGTGACCCGAGGGGAGGACAGCCCCAGCATTTT. It is translated as CAISDPRGGQPQHF.

The chain couples TRBV15 to TRBJ2-7, with TRBD1 matching 10 bases. The CDR3 loop spans 14 amino acids. Germline V CDR1 and CDR2: LNHNV, YYDKDF (reference sequence). V lost 5 bases to trimming and J lost 4 bases; unmatched junction nucleotides: 5. This CDR3 reads CATSLRTGGYEQYF. The CDR3 DNA reads as TGTGCCACCAGCTTACGGACAGGGGGTTACGAGCAGTACTTC.

The CDR3 nucleotides are TGTGCCAGCAGTCCTTCCCTGGGGGGGAGAGGGCAGCCCCAGCATTTT. Protein product: CASSPSLGGRGQPQHF. The J gene is TRBJ1-5, the V gene TRBV28; a weak D match, TRBD1 (5 bases). The germline CDR1 and CDR2 sequences are MDHEN and SYDVKM. The CDR3 length is 16 residues. V was shortened by 5 bases and J by 7 bases, with 21 bases between the two germline ends.

This sequence joins TRBV5-1 and TRBJ1-4, with D maybe TRBD1 (6 bases). V was cut by 2 bases and J by 8 bases, with 13 bases left in between. The CDR3 runs 14 residues. Per the germline V gene, CDR1 is SGHRS and CDR2 is YFSETQ. The CDR3 is CASSLMGAEEKLFF. The CDR3 DNA sequence: TGCGCCAGCAGCTTAATGGGGGCTGAAGAAAAACTGTTTTTT. The variable domain in full, completed from reference TRBV5-1 and TRBJ1-4, reads KAGVTQTPRYLIKTRGQQVTLSCSPISGHRSVSWYQQTPGQGLQFLFEYFSETQRNKGNFPGRFSGRQFSNSRSEMNVSTLELGDSALYLCASSLMGAEEKLFFGSGTQLSVL.

Points on this clone: Distinct nucleotide sequences in the sample also encode this CDR3. V and J are TRBV7-8 and TRBJ2-7; a possible D gene is TRBD2 (6 bases). CDR1 is SGHVS, CDR2 FQNEAQ, per germline. V lost 2 bases, J lost 4 bases, and 12 bases lay in between. CDR3 length: 14 residues. In DNA, the CDR3 is TGTGCCAGCAGCTTATCGGGGACTGGGTACGAGCAGTACTTC. This encodes CASSLSGTGYEQYF.

The chain joins TRBV28 to TRBJ1-1; a possible D gene is TRBD1 (6 bases). Germline CDR1 is MDHEN and CDR2 is SYDVKM. V lost 6 bases, J lost 3 bases, and 20 bases lay in between. The CDR3 is 16 amino acids. For the CDR3, the DNA is TGTGCCAGCAGACGCTTCCGCCGGGACAAGGACACTGAAGCTTTCTTT. As protein: CASRRFRRDKDTEAFF.

This clone was found a few times. The gene calls are TRBV5-1 and TRBJ2-1, with TRBD1 matching over 7 bases. Germline V gives CDR1 SGHRS, CDR2 YFSETQ. This CDR3 comprises 15 residues. Trimming removed 0 bases from V and 6 bases from J; junction bases left unmatched: 6. CDR3 protein: CASSLETPGGNEQFF. Written as DNA, the CDR3 is TGCGCCAGCAGCTTGGAAACCCCAGGGGGCAATGAGCAGTTCTTC.

There are a few counts of this clone. Mismatch with germline at one junction end may stem from a read error. The chain couples TRBV2 to TRBJ2-7; TRBD1 might be the D (6 bases). This CDR3 region has 12 residues. Germline lookup yields CDR1 SNHLY and CDR2 FYNNEI. In nucleotides, the CDR3 is TGTGCCACCAGTGACCAGGGGATCAAGCAGTACTTC. Translating it yields CATSDQGIKQYF.

This clone has a count of ten or more. This CDR3 is CASRTASSSYNEQFF. CDR3 coding DNA: TGCGCCAGCCGAACAGCTTCGAGCTCCTACAATGAGCAGTTCTTC. This sequence joins TRBV5-1 and TRBJ2-1; D call uncertain. The CDR3 is 15 residues long. Deletions cut 7 bases from V and 0 bases from J, with 14 bases between. CDR1 is SGHRS, CDR2 YFSETQ, per germline.

This clone turned up a few times. This chain connects TRBV6-6 to TRBJ1-4, with D possibly TRBD1 on 6 matching bases. The V end lost 6 bases, the J end lost 0 bases, and 11 bases lay between the germline ends. There are 15 residues in the CDR3. Germline CDR1 and CDR2: MNHNY and SVGAGI (reference sequence). CDR3 protein: CASSSDSTTNEKLFF. The CDR3 DNA reads as TGTGCCAGCAGCTCGGACAGTACAACTAATGAAAAACTGTTTTTT.

There are many counts of this clone. This rearrangement joins TRBV7-9 to TRBJ1-2; D not resolved. Looked up from germline, CDR1 is SEHNR and CDR2 is FQNEAQ (reference sequence). The CDR3 is made up of 13 amino acids. V lost 5 bases and J 8 bases, leaving 15 bases between the germline ends. This CDR3 reads CASSPGKERGYTF. As DNA, the CDR3 is TGTGCCAGCAGCCCTGGCAAGGAGCGCGGCTACACCTTC.

To note about this clone: The sample has other DNA sequences that encode this CDR3 too. Written as DNA, the CDR3 is TGCAGCGTTGTGGGGCGGGAGCAGTACTTC. It codes for CSVVGREQYF. The gene calls are TRBV29-1 and TRBJ2-7, with D perhaps TRBD1 (5 bases). Trimming left V 4 bases short and J 7 bases short, with 8 bases between. The CDR3 is 10 residues long. Germline lookup yields CDR1 SQVTM and CDR2 ANQGSEA.

The V and J genes are TRBV6-1 and TRBJ2-3; 10 bases are shared with TRBD2. Trimming cost V 1 base and J 0 bases; bases outside gene matches: 10. Germline V CDR1 and CDR2: MNHNS, SASEGT. The CDR3 is made up of 19 amino acids. CDR3: CASSEGASSLAGSTDTQYF. CDR3 DNA: TGTGCCAGCAGTGAAGGGGCCTCCTCACTAGCGGGGAGCACAGATACGCAGTATTTT.

The chain is built from TRBV7-2 and TRBJ1-5, with TRBD1 matching 8 bases. Germline V gene sequence: CDR1 SGHTA, CDR2 FQGNSA. Unmatched junction bases numbered 9, after V lost 3 bases and J lost 8 bases. The CDR3 sequence is 15 residues long. The CDR3 DNA reads as TGTGCCAGCAGCTTCGGACAGGGAAGGTCGGAGCCCCAGCATTTT. This encodes CASSFGQGRSEPQHF. Using reference TRBV7-2 and TRBJ1-5 for the parts outside the CDR3, the full variable domain is GAGVSQSPSNKVTEKGKDVELRCDPISGHTALYWYRQSLGQGLEFLIYFQGNSAPDKSGLPSDRFSAERTGGSVSTLTIQRTQQEDSAVYLCASSFGQGRSEPQHFGDGTRLSIL.

The gene calls are TRBV7-3 and TRBJ2-3, with D unresolved. The V end lost 6 bases, the J end lost 10 bases, and 17 bases lay between the germline ends. Germline-derived CDR1 and CDR2 are SGHTA and FQGTGA. There are 13 residues in the CDR3. This chain's CDR3 is CASSLNSRLAQYF. The CDR3 nucleotides are TGTGCCAGCAGTCTAAATTCAAGGTTGGCGCAGTATTTT.

The chain has TRBV14 and TRBJ1-2; D is unclear. V lost 0 bases to trimming and J lost 4 bases, with 9 bases between them. The CDR3 extends over 14 amino acids. Germline V gene data show CDR1 as SGHDN and CDR2 as FVKESK. The chain's CDR3 is CASSQDTKSYGYTF. DNA of the CDR3: TGTGCCAGCAGCCAAGACACCAAAAGCTATGGCTACACCTTC.

V gene TRBV9 combines with J gene TRBJ1-5, with D tentatively TRBD1 (5 bases). The germline gives CDR1 SGDLS, CDR2 YYNGEE. V lost 0 bases and J 2 bases, leaving 9 bases between the germline ends. There are 15 residues in the CDR3. This CDR3 is CASSVAGFGNQPQHF. CDR3 DNA sequence: TGTGCCAGCAGCGTAGCAGGGTTTGGCAATCAGCCCCAGCATTTT.

The rearrangement joins TRBV19 to TRBJ1-1; 9 nucleotides match TRBD1. Germline-derived CDR1 and CDR2 are LNHDA and SQIVND (reference sequence). The ends lost 5 bases at V and 5 bases at J; junction bases unmatched: 6. The CDR3 has 14 residues. In DNA, the CDR3 is TGTGCCAGTAGTCCCACCGGGACAGGGACTGAAGCTTTCTTT. It translates to CASSPTGTGTEAFF. Drawing the rest from reference TRBV19 and TRBJ1-1, the complete variable domain is DGGITQSPKYLFRKEGQNVTLSCEQNLNHDAMYWYRQDPGQGLRLIYYSQIVNDFQKGDIAEGYSVSREKKESFPLTVTSAQKNPTAFYLCASSPTGTGTEAFFGQGTRLTVV.

This chain uses TRBV4-2 with TRBJ2-3; 11 bases fit TRBD2. V dropped 4 bases and J dropped 1; count of bases not matched to a gene: 4. There are 16 residues in the CDR3. In germline, CDR1 is LGHNA, CDR2 YNFKEQ. The CDR3 loop is CASSPILAGGTDTQYF. The CDR3 nucleotides read TGTGCCAGCAGCCCGATACTAGCGGGGGGCACAGATACGCAGTATTTT.